The 2 T cell receptor beta chains in this list originate from one sample, sequenced in a study of blood T cell repertoires in COVID-19. The table came from immunoSEQ multiplex PCR; TCRdb's copy has only in-frame clones and leaves some out. The sample includes roughly 200,000 clones, roughly 80% of them seen just once. Specimen: PBMCs or T cells enriched from blood (not recorded which). These receptors all come from a woman aged 55-70 years with acute COVID-19.

The chain has TRBV4-1 and TRBJ2-3; D gene unclear. The germline CDR1 and CDR2 sequences are MGHRA and YSYEKL. CDR3 size: 16 residues. Trimming took off 1 base at V and 2 bases at J, with 13 bases between the two ends. CDR3 nucleotide sequence: TGCGCCAGCAGCCAAGGCTTGGGCCGGTCCACAGATACGCAGTATTTT. Amino acid sequence: CASSQGLGRSTDTQYF.

This clone was recorded a few times. The rearrangement joins TRBV4-3 to TRBJ1-2, with 7 bases that match TRBD1. V was clipped by 2 bases and J by 4 bases; unmatched bases: 13. CDR3 length equals 17 residues. Germline V lookup: CDR1 LGHNA, CDR2 YSLEER. CDR3: CASSQRTGQDIFYGYTF. The CDR3 DNA sequence: TGCGCCAGCAGCCAAAGAACCGGACAGGATATATTCTATGGCTACACCTTC.